Presented here are 28 T cell receptor beta chains from one specimen sequenced in a study of blood T cells in healthy people across ages. A second PCR of about 6 to 11 cycles used a sample-barcoded 5' primer and a J-beta primer mix. MiXCR was run by TCRdb on the 5' RACE reads, yielding one entry per CDR3 protein. The data hold hundreds of thousands of distinct CDR3 sequences, with less than 45% observed a single time. The sample was blood. The receptors come from a man at least 80 years old in good health.

This clonotype was detected many times. The rearrangement uses TRBV3-1 and TRBJ2-7; weak D call: TRBD2 (5 bases). The CDR3 loop spans 14 amino acids. Germline V CDR1 and CDR2: LGHDT, YNNKEL (reference sequence). Between the trimmed V and J ends, which lost 0 bases and 5 bases, there was a span of 11 bases. The CDR3 DNA reads TGTGCCAGCAGCCAAGATACCATAGCGCACGAGCAGTACTTC. Amino acid sequence: CASSQDTIAHEQYF.

This clonotype was seen a handful of times. This chain connects TRBV20-1 to TRBJ2-5, with D hard to call. CDR1 DFQATT and CDR2 SNEGSKA come from the germline V gene (reference sequence). The CDR3 length is 11 residues. Between the trimmed V and J ends, which lost 3 bases and 6 bases, there was a span of 8 bases. The CDR3 bases are TGCAGTGCTAGCACCACGCAGACCCAGTACTTC. The encoded protein is CSASTTQTQYF.

This chain links TRBV4-3 with TRBJ2-1, with 7 bases lining up with TRBD2. This CDR3 region has 16 residues. Losses at the gene ends were 0 bases for V and 3 bases for J; bases not matched to a gene: 5. Germline-derived CDR1 and CDR2 are LGHNA and YSLEER. The CDR3 sequence is CASSQEFASGYNEQFF. The DNA for the CDR3 is TGCGCCAGCAGCCAAGAATTTGCTAGCGGCTACAATGAGCAGTTCTTC.

This clonotype was detected only a few times. This chain links TRBV18 with TRBJ2-7; 9 nucleotides align to TRBD1. Per the germline V gene, CDR1 is KGHSH and CDR2 is LQKENI. This CDR3 has 13 residues. The junction had 6 bases not matched to a gene; V was cut back by 5 bases and J by 7 bases. In nucleotides, the CDR3 is TGTGCCAGCTCAAGCGACAGGGGGAGAGAGCAGTACTTC. Protein sequence: CASSSDRGREQYF.

As concerns this clonotype: An end of the junction differs from the germline gene, which may be a read error. The V and J genes are TRBV18 and TRBJ2-3, with D perhaps TRBD1 (5 bases). The CDR3 runs to 16 residues. In germline, CDR1 is KGHSH, CDR2 LQKENI. The CDR3 DNA follows: TGTGCCAGCTCACCACTTAGACCGCCCGGAACAGGTACGCAGTATTTT. Its translation is CASSPLRPPGTGTQYF.

The sample holds many counts of this clonotype. This chain links TRBV7-2 with TRBJ2-7; D gene ambiguous. The CDR3 runs 11 residues. V lost 5 bases and J lost 2, with 4 bases in between. CDR1 and CDR2 (germline): SGHTA, FQGNSA. DNA for the CDR3: TGTGCCAGCAGCCCAGCCTACGAGCAGTACTTC. This gives the protein CASSPAYEQYF.

This chain connects TRBV4-3 to TRBJ2-3; 8 bases agree with TRBD2. Per the germline V gene, CDR1 is LGHNA and CDR2 is YSLEER. V lost 2 bases to trimming and J lost 4 bases; unmatched junction nucleotides: 8. This CDR3 is 16 amino acids long. The CDR3 region has the DNA TGCGCCAGCAGCCAACTTAGCGGGATAGGAGCAGATACGCAGTATTTT. Protein product: CASSQLSGIGADTQYF.

This CDR3 reads CASSYDGTVLGGYTF. The DNA for the CDR3 is TGTGCCAGCAGTTACGACGGAACCGTTCTGGGAGGCTACACCTTC. The chain uses TRBV6-6 and TRBJ1-2; D remains ambiguous. The germline gives CDR1 MNHNY, CDR2 SVGAGI (reference sequence). V lost 2 bases and J 8 bases, leaving 18 bases between the germline ends. CDR3 length equals 15 residues.

This clonotype was observed many times. This rearrangement joins TRBV2 to TRBJ2-1; D is possibly TRBD2 (5 bases). The germline CDR1 and CDR2 sequences are SNHLY and FYNNEI. This CDR3 is 15 amino acids long. The ends were cut back, 0 bases at V and 3 bases at J, with 9 bases in the middle. The CDR3: CASSEALDFYNEQFF. CDR3 DNA: TGTGCCAGCAGTGAAGCCCTGGACTTCTACAATGAGCAGTTCTTC.

This clonotype was seen many times. The chain uses TRBV2 and TRBJ2-4, with 9 bases lining up with TRBD1. The CDR3 has 14 amino acids. From germline, CDR1 is SNHLY and CDR2 FYNNEI. V lost 5 bases, J lost 8 bases, and 7 bases stayed unmatched. The CDR3 spells CASSYDRGNDIQYF. CDR3 nucleotide sequence: TGTGCCAGCAGTTACGACAGGGGGAACGACATTCAGTACTTC.

This chain joins TRBV30 and TRBJ1-3; D is perhaps TRBD1 (6 bases). Germline loops: CDR1 GTSNPN, CDR2 SVGIG (reference sequence). The V gene lost 2 bases and the J gene lost 0 bases, with 11 bases spanning the gap. The CDR3 totals 15 residues. CDR3 protein: CAWSQGTSSGNTIYF. The CDR3 region has the DNA TGTGCCTGGAGTCAGGGGACGAGCTCTGGAAACACCATATATTTT.

This clonotype was observed a few times. The rearrangement joins TRBV24-1 to TRBJ2-3, with TRBD2 identical over 13 bases. The J segment lost 2 bases and the V segment lost 5 bases, leaving 12 bases of the junction unmatched. The CDR3 is made up of 19 amino acids. Looked up from germline, CDR1 is KGHDR and CDR2 is SFDVKD. This chain's CDR3 is CATSAPLGTSGVLTDTQYF. The CDR3 bases are TGTGCCACCAGTGCCCCTCTGGGGACTAGCGGGGTCCTCACAGATACGCAGTATTTT.

This clonotype was recorded a few times. The chain combines TRBV24-1 with TRBJ2-5, with D perhaps being TRBD1 or TRBD2 (6 bases each). Germline assignment: CDR1 KGHDR and CDR2 SFDVKD. V lost 3 bases, J lost 5 bases, and 12 bases lay in between. The CDR3 has 14 amino acids. The CDR3 nucleotides read TGTGCCACCAGTGATGGGGGGCCGGGGGAGACCCAGTACTTC. Translating it yields CATSDGGPGETQYF.

This chain links TRBV20-1 with TRBJ1-2; TRBD1 agrees at 7 bases. Germline V CDR1 and CDR2: DFQATT, SNEGSKA (reference sequence). The CDR3 is 13 amino acids. The junction had 9 bases not matched to a gene; V was cut back by 6 bases and J by 5 bases. Here the CDR3 DNA reads TGCAGTGCGCCCCTCGGGGACAGATATGGCTACACCTTC. This codes for CSAPLGDRYGYTF.

J is TRBJ2-5 and V is TRBV20-1; TRBD2 aligns across 11 bases. There are 14 residues in the CDR3. CDR1 and CDR2 (germline): DFQATT, SNEGSKA (reference sequence). V shed 5 bases and J 4 bases; nucleotides not matched to a gene: 6. As DNA, the CDR3 is TGCAGTGCTCGATATAGCGGGAGGGGAGAGACCCAGTACTTC. Its translation: CSARYSGRGETQYF.

V gene TRBV5-6 combines with J gene TRBJ2-7; possible D gene TRBD2, 5 bases. The germline gives CDR1 SGHDT, CDR2 YYEEEE. The CDR3 contains 15 residues. V was clipped by 3 bases and J by 0 bases, with 13 bases between them. CDR3 coding DNA: TGTGCCAGCAGCTCAAGTCGGGGATTCTCCTACGAGCAGTACTTC. It encodes CASSSSRGFSYEQYF.

This clonotype was counted between two and nine times. The chain has TRBV4-2 and TRBJ2-5; maybe TRBD2 (5 bases). The end of the DNA is better explained by TRBJ2-7, so the J call may be wrong. This CDR3 region has 15 residues. Germline CDR1 is LGHNA and CDR2 is YNFKEQ. CDR3 sequence reads: CASSQEAGGAYEQYF. CDR3 nucleotides: TGTGCCAGCAGCCAAGAGGCGGGTGGTGCCTACGAGCAGTACTTC.

The rearrangement joins TRBV28 to TRBJ1-6, with unresolved D. The CDR3 has 16 amino acids. Trimming took off 3 bases at V and 5 bases at J, with 14 bases between the two ends. Germline loops: CDR1 MDHEN, CDR2 SYDVKM. CDR3 in DNA: TGTGCCAGCAGTTTGGTATTGAGGGTTAATAATTCACCCCTCCACTTT. This encodes CASSLVLRVNNSPLHF.

In this sample, this clonotype turned up a few times. This sequence joins TRBV28 and TRBJ2-1, with D possibly TRBD2 on 5 matching bases. V lost 6 bases and J lost 3, with 12 bases in between. The germline V gene encodes CDR1 MDHEN and CDR2 SYDVKM. CDR3 length: 14 amino acids. CDR3 sequence: CASRTSLDYNEQFF. For the CDR3, the DNA is TGTGCCAGCAGAACGTCACTAGACTACAATGAGCAGTTCTTC.

The rearrangement joins TRBV7-2 to TRBJ2-7, with unresolved D. The CDR3 has 14 residues. With 3 bases removed from V and 3 bases from J, the gap between germline ends came to 12 bases. Germline assignment: CDR1 SGHTA and CDR2 FQGNSA. The CDR3, as DNA: TGTGCCAGCAGCTTTCACAGACTCTTCTACGAGCAGTACTTC. This encodes CASSFHRLFYEQYF.

V usage is TRBV28 and J usage is TRBJ1-1; D unresolved. Germline V gives CDR1 MDHEN, CDR2 SYDVKM. V was shortened by 5 bases and J by 7 bases, with 11 bases between the two germline ends. The CDR3 length is 12 residues. The CDR3 sequence is CASSAIPREAFF. As DNA, the CDR3 is TGTGCCAGCAGTGCAATCCCACGTGAAGCTTTCTTT.

This clonotype was counted only a few times. This chain joins TRBV20-1 and TRBJ2-5; D assignment may be TRBD1 or TRBD2 (5 bases each). The J call is uncertain, as TRBJ2-7 better fits the DNA end. This CDR3 contains 15 residues. Germline-derived CDR1 and CDR2 are DFQATT and SNEGSKA (reference sequence). This CDR3 is CSARLTGGLGDEQYF. Written as DNA, the CDR3 is TGCAGTGCTAGGTTAACTGGGGGATTGGGCGACGAGCAGTACTTC.

The chain links TRBV3-1 to TRBJ2-5; maybe TRBD2 (5 bases). CDR3 size: 16 residues. The germline gives CDR1 LGHDT, CDR2 YNNKEL (reference sequence). Trimming pared 1 base from V and 5 bases from J, leaving 17 bases between. The chain's CDR3 is CASSQGRAAGVETQYF. CDR3 in DNA: TGTGCCAGCAGCCAAGGGCGGGCAGCCGGGGTTGAGACCCAGTACTTC.

The V and J genes are TRBV20-1 and TRBJ2-1, with D perhaps assigned TRBD1 or TRBD2 (5 bases each). V lost 6 bases and J 8 bases, leaving 14 bases between the germline ends. Germline loops: CDR1 DFQATT, CDR2 SNEGSKA (reference sequence). This CDR3 contains 12 residues. The CDR3 coding sequence is TGCAGTGCCACAGAGGGGTTCGATGAGCAGTTCTTC. Translating it yields CSATEGFDEQFF.

Here the CDR3 reads CASSARGTQGGGELFF. CDR3 nucleotide sequence: TGTGCCAGCAGTGCTAGGGGAACACAGGGAGGCGGGGAGCTGTTTTTT. The chain carries TRBV2 and TRBJ2-2; either TRBD1 or TRBD2 may supply D (6 bases each). This CDR3 spans 16 amino acids. Trimming pared 4 bases from V and 7 bases from J, leaving 19 bases between. CDR1 is SNHLY, CDR2 FYNNEI, per germline.

The chain links TRBV7-9 to TRBJ2-3, with D unclear. CDR1 is SEHNR, CDR2 FQNEAQ, per germline (reference sequence). V shed 6 bases and J shed 0 bases, with 13 bases lying between them. CDR3 length equals 15 residues. CDR3: CASSYSTTSTDTQYF. For the CDR3, the DNA is TGTGCCAGCAGTTACAGCACAACTAGCACAGATACGCAGTATTTT.

In regard to this clonotype: This may be a read error, as it is one base from a much larger clone. The J gene is TRBJ2-4, the V gene TRBV29-1, with a possible D match to TRBD2 (5 bases). V was shortened by 7 bases and J by 8 bases, with 15 bases between the two germline ends. The CDR3 sequence is 12 residues long. Germline V gene lookup returns CDR1 SQVTM and CDR2 ANQGSEA. The CDR3 region has the DNA TGCAGCGCCGTAGAGGGTTCGGACATTCAGTACTTC. It translates to CSAVEGSDIQYF.

The J gene is TRBJ2-5, the V gene TRBV20-1; D is perhaps TRBD2 (5 bases). The CDR3 consists of 14 residues. The ends were cut back, 6 bases at V and 2 bases at J, with 16 bases in the middle. Germline CDR1 and CDR2: DFQATT and SNEGSKA (reference sequence). The CDR3 region is CSARAPSPQETQYF. The CDR3 DNA reads TGCAGTGCCCGCGCCCCTAGCCCGCAAGAGACCCAGTACTTC.